This is a list of T cell receptor beta chains from one sample in a study of cytomegalovirus exposure and HLA in healthy donors. Generated by immunoSEQ multiplex PCR, the TCRdb table keeps only in-frame clones and is missing some. The sample shows 80,000 to 100,000 clones, around 85% of them seen only once. The source material was PBMCs. These receptors were taken from a woman aged 30 to 39 in good health and CMV-seronegative. Each CDR3 is given with its conserved first and last residue. The D gene is left open where the match is weak.

j_gene: TRBJ2-6
v_gene: TRBV7-9
d_gene: TRBD1
CDR3aa: CASSRRTGGLSGANVLTF

j_gene: TRBJ1-5
v_gene: TRBV7-2
d_gene: NA
CDR3aa: CASSGQTGQPQHF

j_gene: TRBJ2-5
v_gene: TRBV7-9
d_gene: NA
CDR3aa: CASTDGRETQYF

j_gene: TRBJ1-4
v_gene: TRBV4-1
d_gene: NA
CDR3aa: CASRVVGGSEKLFF

j_gene: TRBJ1-1
v_gene: TRBV2
d_gene: TRBD1
CDR3aa: CASSETRTGAGMNTEAFF

j_gene: TRBJ1-1
v_gene: TRBV5-1
d_gene: NA
CDR3aa: CASSYFGGVSTEAFF

j_gene: TRBJ1-1
v_gene: TRBV7-9
d_gene: NA
CDR3aa: CASSSNLNTEAFF

j_gene: TRBJ1-4
v_gene: TRBV5-4
d_gene: NA
CDR3aa: CASSLSVNEKLFF

j_gene: TRBJ1-2
v_gene: TRBV5-4
d_gene: TRBD1
CDR3aa: CASSLVGQGPYGYTF

j_gene: TRBJ1-2
v_gene: TRBV5-8
d_gene: NA
CDR3aa: CASSAPGRRPYGYTF

j_gene: TRBJ2-6
v_gene: TRBV18
d_gene: TRBD2
CDR3aa: CASSPRRGGGSIAGANVLTF

j_gene: TRBJ1-2
v_gene: TRBV7-2
d_gene: TRBD1
CDR3aa: CASSPEQGHGYTF

j_gene: TRBJ1-5
v_gene: TRBV6-5
d_gene: NA
CDR3aa: CASRRGSGSNQPQHF

j_gene: TRBJ2-7
v_gene: TRBV11-2
d_gene: NA
CDR3aa: CASSLRAESSYEQYF

j_gene: TRBJ2-1
v_gene: TRBV11-2
d_gene: NA
CDR3aa: CASSLEHADYNEQFF

j_gene: TRBJ2-5
v_gene: TRBV9
d_gene: TRBD2
CDR3aa: CASTQASGVQETQYF

j_gene: TRBJ1-1
v_gene: TRBV15
d_gene: NA
CDR3aa: CATWAKWNTEAFF

j_gene: TRBJ1-1
v_gene: TRBV14
d_gene: NA
CDR3aa: CASSQAGSEAFF

j_gene: TRBJ1-1
v_gene: TRBV7-3
d_gene: TRBD1
CDR3aa: CASSSGQGPNEAFF

j_gene: TRBJ2-5
v_gene: TRBV12-5
d_gene: TRBD2
CDR3aa: CASGPSGGGRETQYF

j_gene: TRBJ1-1
v_gene: TRBV5-1
d_gene: NA
CDR3aa: CASSLGAGRDFTEAFF

j_gene: TRBJ2-7
v_gene: TRBV5-4
d_gene: NA
CDR3aa: CASSLDSSPKSYEQYF

j_gene: TRBJ1-2
v_gene: TRBV7-6
d_gene: NA
CDR3aa: CASSLGEGRGGYTF

j_gene: TRBJ2-7
v_gene: TRBV9
d_gene: NA
CDR3aa: CASSPLGAASYEQYF

j_gene: TRBJ2-7
v_gene: TRBV2
d_gene: TRBD1
CDR3aa: CAYQPTGVPYEQYF

j_gene: TRBJ2-2
v_gene: TRBV7-6
d_gene: NA
CDR3aa: CASSRPLAGENTGELFF

j_gene: TRBJ1-2
v_gene: TRBV10-1
d_gene: NA
CDR3aa: CASRRPFKPRCMGDGYTF

j_gene: TRBJ1-2
v_gene: TRBV19
d_gene: TRBD1
CDR3aa: CASSRRGTGGAGNYGYTF

j_gene: TRBJ2-1
v_gene: TRBV6-5
d_gene: TRBD2
CDR3aa: CASRPSGLAGYEQFF

j_gene: TRBJ1-1
v_gene: TRBV7-2
d_gene: NA
CDR3aa: CASSLAPTGHTEAFF

j_gene: TRBJ1-1
v_gene: TRBV4-1
d_gene: NA
CDR3aa: CASSQGPGGSFF

j_gene: TRBJ1-3
v_gene: TRBV13
d_gene: TRBD1
CDR3aa: CASSLFLQGAAGNTIYF

j_gene: TRBJ2-7
v_gene: TRBV28
d_gene: NA
CDR3aa: CASRTGQTYEQYF

j_gene: TRBJ2-4
v_gene: TRBV29-1
d_gene: NA
CDR3aa: CSVEDRGRAKNIQYF

j_gene: TRBJ2-3
v_gene: TRBV6-5
d_gene: NA
CDR3aa: CASSYLGESTDTQYF

j_gene: TRBJ2-7
v_gene: TRBV19
d_gene: NA
CDR3aa: CASSIGASYEQYF

j_gene: TRBJ2-7
v_gene: TRBV9
d_gene: NA
CDR3aa: CASSVGGSWTEQYF

j_gene: TRBJ2-1
v_gene: TRBV9
d_gene: TRBD2
CDR3aa: CASSYGLAGLGDEQFF

j_gene: TRBJ1-4
v_gene: TRBV6-1
d_gene: TRBD1
CDR3aa: CASGQGPATNEKLFF

j_gene: TRBJ2-1
v_gene: TRBV4-3
d_gene: NA
CDR3aa: CASSQGSGLRNEQFF

j_gene: TRBJ2-5
v_gene: TRBV19
d_gene: TRBD1
CDR3aa: CASSIAHWTGEGGTQYF

j_gene: TRBJ2-2
v_gene: TRBV7-9
d_gene: NA
CDR3aa: CASSSRLNGELFF